A selection of T cell receptor beta chains follows, all from one sample in a study of PD-L1 blockade in urothelial cancer. TCRdb's table, derived via immunoSEQ multiplex PCR, lists solely in-frame clones and lacks some. The table lists around 110,000 clones, 75% to 90% of them singletons. Here the sequenced sample was PBMCs, taken around atezolizumab (anti-PD-L1) treatment. The receptors come from a man in his 60s with urothelial cancer. Each CDR3 is given without its conserved first and last residue. A D gene is named only where the DNA matches it firmly.

V	J	D	CDR3
TRBV6-1	TRBJ2-1	.	ASRLAETYNEQF
TRBV19	TRBJ2-2	TRBD1	ASSMTGTVKELF
TRBV5-1	TRBJ1-1	.	ASSHRDTEAF
TRBV6-5	TRBJ2-5	TRBD1	ASRGTGVGAQY
TRBV2	TRBJ2-7	.	ASIRVGEQY
TRBV7-3	TRBJ2-5	TRBD2	ASSLSSGSDKTQY
TRBV19	TRBJ1-1	.	ATTPRSSQNTEAF
TRBV19	TRBJ2-4	.	ASSTNSYVIQY
TRBV11-2	TRBJ1-5	.	ASSRNPGTPDSNQPQH
TRBV19	TRBJ2-7	.	ASSIRGAAIYEQY
TRBV6-6	TRBJ2-4	TRBD1	ASSRQGGVQY
TRBV5-1	TRBJ2-7	.	ASSLGGEQY
TRBV29-1	TRBJ2-3	TRBD1	SVEQGAPDTQY
TRBV2	TRBJ2-2	TRBD2	ASSGLAGENTGELF
TRBV7-3	TRBJ2-5	.	ASSQGNQETQY
TRBV15	TRBJ2-5	TRBD2	ATSSIRGLAEETQY
TRBV7-2	TRBJ1-5	.	ASSLVSAQGQPQH
TRBV4-1	TRBJ2-3	TRBD1	ASSQADRGLADTQY
TRBV25-1	TRBJ2-7	.	ASSEGTGETYEQY
TRBV5-1	TRBJ2-3	TRBD2	ASSSHGTSGITDTQY
TRBV5-1	TRBJ2-2	.	ASSPMTVDRGELF
TRBV7-2	TRBJ1-1	TRBD1	ASSPGQGALMEAF
TRBV2	TRBJ1-3	.	ASRRQGDGNTIY
TRBV28	TRBJ1-5	TRBD1	ASGPRAGGQPQH
TRBV7-9	TRBJ2-7	TRBD2	ASSLGLANEQY
TRBV29-1	TRBJ2-7	.	SVGQNYEQY
TRBV7-2	TRBJ1-4	.	ASSLVGSGSEKLF
TRBV14	TRBJ2-3	TRBD1	ASSQGDRGNTQY
TRBV11-3	TRBJ1-2	.	ASSRTGDDYGYT
TRBV28	TRBJ2-7	TRBD1	ASSSGQLYEQY
TRBV5-1	TRBJ1-5	.	ASSLNAEQPQH
TRBV5-4	TRBJ1-2	.	ASSLGQLYGYT
TRBV5-1	TRBJ1-1	.	ASSSTAMNTEAF
TRBV5-1	TRBJ2-5	TRBD2	ASSPGLAVRETQY
TRBV7-9	TRBJ2-1	TRBD2	ASSLRLAGDNEQF
TRBV19	TRBJ2-7	TRBD2	ASSIVASGSVYEQY
TRBV9	TRBJ2-5	.	ASSVGGPTWETQY
TRBV10-3	TRBJ1-1	.	AIKGSGIEAF
TRBV6-1	TRBJ2-5	TRBD2	ASSDSGGKTQY
TRBV11-2	TRBJ2-1	TRBD2	ASSLSSGYNNEQF